These 24 T cell receptor beta chains were sequenced from one sample in a study of monozygotic twins with cystic fibrosis (dated by TCRdb to the early 2020s). Library preparation used the immunoSEQ multiplex PCR assay. Entries here come from immuneACCESS through TCRdb and include only in-frame sequences with V and J called. Some clones fail to appear in such tables; in the studies checked, an unresolved V gene covers under half of the shortfall, and the cause of the remainder is unknown. This sample lists around 25,000 clones; more than 85% were detected once. Approximately 0.28% of the sample is in the top ten clones. The sequenced sample was blood. These receptors came from a girl aged 2 to 9 with cystic fibrosis.

The rearrangement uses TRBV4-3 and TRBJ1-5; D is undetermined. The CDR3 totals 17 residues. Germline assignment: CDR1 LGHNA and CDR2 YSLEER. Trimming removed 0 bases at V and 3 bases at J, with 15 bases between. The DNA of the CDR3 is TGCGCCAGCAGCCAAGATCCGGGTTTCACGATCAATCAGCCCCAGCATTTT. Protein sequence: CASSQDPGFTINQPQHF.

J is TRBJ1-2 and V is TRBV18, with D possibly being TRBD1 (5 bases). The germline V gene encodes CDR1 KGHSH and CDR2 LQKENI. Trimming took off 2 bases at V and 2 bases at J, with 12 bases between the two ends. The length of the CDR3 is 15 residues. The DNA for the CDR3 is TGTGCCAGCTCACCATCGGAGCAGGGAAACTATGGCTACACCTTC. This gives the protein CASSPSEQGNYGYTF.

V is TRBV11-2 and J is TRBJ2-7; 9 bases are a match to TRBD2. Trimming cost V 5 bases and J 2 bases; bases outside gene matches: 7. Germline CDR1 SGHAT, CDR2 FQNNGV. This CDR3 is built from 15 residues. The CDR3 region has the DNA TGTGCCAGCAGCCATGAAGCGGGGGGTCCCTACGAGCAGTACTTC. Translation gives CASSHEAGGPYEQYF.

The chain recombines TRBV29-1 with TRBJ1-4, with D maybe TRBD1 (5 bases). CDR1 and CDR2 from the germline V gene are SQVTM and ANQGSEA. This CDR3 has 14 residues. Trimming took off 7 bases at V and 7 bases at J, with 19 bases between the two ends. The CDR3 loop reads CSGGRGEAGEKLFF. The CDR3 DNA is TGCAGCGGAGGACGGGGGGAGGCGGGTGAAAAACTGTTTTTT.

J is TRBJ2-2 and V is TRBV30; possible D gene TRBD1, 5 bases. The V end lost 2 bases, the J end lost 6 bases, and 13 bases lay between the germline ends. The CDR3 length is 14 residues. Germline assignment: CDR1 GTSNPN and CDR2 SVGIG (reference sequence). CDR3 protein: CAWSITGVAGELFF. The CDR3 DNA is TGTGCCTGGAGTATTACAGGTGTCGCCGGGGAGCTGTTTTTT.

The CDR3 DNA sequence: TGTGCCAGCAGCTTAGGTACTAGCGGGGGGGCTGAGCAGTTCTTC. Translation: CASSLGTSGGAEQFF. The chain combines TRBV7-2 with TRBJ2-1; 13 bases are a match to TRBD2. Germline CDR1 reads SGHTA; CDR2 reads FQGNSA. The CDR3 sequence is 15 residues long. Trimming took 1 base from V and 9 from J; bases not matched to a gene: 3.

V and J are TRBV21-1 and TRBJ1-3; TRBD1, the D gene given by the table, was not confirmed from the DNA. TRBV21-1 corresponds to a pseudogene. The CDR3 sequence is 19 residues long. The DNA of the CDR3 is TGTGCCAGCACGCACCGGGACAGGGTACTATTAAACTCTGGAAACACCATATATTTT. Encoded protein: CASTHRDRVLLNSGNTIYF.

J is TRBJ1-3 and V is TRBV6-5; D is unresolved. The ends were cut back, 8 bases at V and 4 bases at J, with 9 bases in the middle. Germline V gives CDR1 MNHEY, CDR2 SVGAGI. This CDR3 is built from 12 residues. CDR3 region: CASGVGGNTIYF. The CDR3 DNA reads TGTGCCAGCGGCGTGGGGGGAAACACCATATATTTT.

V gene TRBV7-2 combines with J gene TRBJ1-6, with D maybe TRBD1 (6 bases). Germline values: CDR1 SGHTA, CDR2 FQGNSA. The CDR3 extends over 15 amino acids. Trimming took off 5 bases at V and 7 bases at J, with 15 bases between the two ends. CDR3 DNA: TGTGCCAGCAGCACCTCCGGGACACGGAATTCACCCCTCCACTTT. Amino acids: CASSTSGTRNSPLHF.

The chain is built from TRBV30 and TRBJ2-3; possible D gene TRBD2, 7 bases. Trimming removed 2 bases from V and 6 bases from J, with 15 bases in between. Germline V gene sequence: CDR1 GTSNPN, CDR2 SVGIG (reference sequence). The CDR3 length is 14 residues. For the CDR3, the DNA is TGTGCCTGGAGTTTCGGGGGGCAGGCGGATACGCAGTATTTT. Its translation is CAWSFGGQADTQYF.

The chain has TRBV5-1 and TRBJ1-2, with D possibly matching TRBD1 (5 bases). This CDR3 has 15 amino acids. V shed 1 base and J shed 9 bases, with 19 bases lying between them. CDR1 is SGHRS, CDR2 YFSETQ, per germline. The CDR3 protein is CASSLLRGLGGSYTF. CDR3 nucleotide sequence: TGCGCCAGCAGCTTGTTACGGGGCCTGGGAGGGAGCTACACCTTC.

The chain employs TRBV30 and TRBJ1-1, with D maybe TRBD1 (5 bases). The CDR3 length is 11 residues. Trimming shortened V by 7 bases and J by 0 bases, and 6 bases separated the two germline ends. The germline V gene has CDR1 GTSNPN and CDR2 SVGIG (reference sequence). This chain's CDR3 is CASGLNTEAFF. CDR3 nucleotides: TGTGCCTCGGGACTGAACACTGAAGCTTTCTTT. Filled out from reference TRBV30 and TRBJ1-1, the complete variable domain reads SQTIHQWPATLVQPVGSPLSLECTVEGTSNPNLYWYRQAAGRGLQLLFYSVGIGQISSEVPQNLSASRPQDRQFILSSKKLLLSDSGFYLCASGLNTEAFFGQGTRLTVV.

The chain combines TRBV14 with TRBJ2-2; 7 nucleotides match TRBD2. The junction had 7 bases not matched to a gene; V was cut back by 4 bases and J by 2 bases. The CDR3 totals 16 residues. Germline loops: CDR1 SGHDN, CDR2 FVKESK. The CDR3 reads CASSLYGGSNTGELFF. The CDR3 DNA follows: TGTGCCAGCAGCCTTTACGGGGGGAGTAACACCGGGGAGCTGTTTTTT.

V gene TRBV4-3 combines with J gene TRBJ2-1; 10 bases agree with TRBD2. The V segment lost 0 bases and the J segment 1 base; nucleotides outside the gene matches: 3. The CDR3 spans 17 residues. Looked up from germline, CDR1 is LGHNA and CDR2 is YSLEER. The CDR3 sequence: CASSQELAGYSYNEQFF. DNA for the CDR3: TGCGCCAGCAGCCAAGAACTAGCGGGGTATTCCTACAATGAGCAGTTCTTC.

This clone was seen a few times. The V gene is TRBV28, the J gene TRBJ2-7, with TRBD1 as a possible D gene (6 bases). The CDR3 consists of 15 residues. V was shortened by 3 bases and J by 6 bases, with 18 bases between the two germline ends. Germline V CDR1 and CDR2: MDHEN, SYDVKM. CDR3 coding DNA: TGTGCCAGCAGTTTTATCTTCAGGGGCCAGGGCGAGCAGTACTTC. Translating it yields CASSFIFRGQGEQYF.

This clone has only a few counts. CDR3: CASSVEGSGELFF. The CDR3 DNA reads as TGTGCCAGCAGCGTAGAAGGGTCCGGGGAGCTGTTTTTT. The genes are TRBV9 and TRBJ2-2; D gene uncertain. Trimming cost V 0 bases and J 6 bases, with 6 bases left between them. Germline V CDR1 and CDR2: SGDLS, YYNGEE. CDR3 size: 13 residues.

The genes are TRBV29-1 and TRBJ2-7; 10 positions agree with TRBD1. This CDR3 comprises 14 residues. V shed 6 bases and J 3 bases; nucleotides not matched to a gene: 8. Germline V gene data show CDR1 as SQVTM and CDR2 as ANQGSEA. CDR3 sequence reads: CSVGTGTGVYEQYF. CDR3 nucleotide sequence: TGCAGCGTCGGAACCGGGACAGGGGTCTACGAGCAGTACTTC.

The gene calls are TRBV7-8 and TRBJ2-3; 16 bases line up with TRBD2. This CDR3 contains 18 residues. The germline V gene encodes CDR1 SGHVS and CDR2 FQNEAQ. Trimming at V came to 4 bases and at J to 5 bases, leaving 9 bases not matched to a gene. The CDR3 nucleotides are TGTGCCAGCAGCTGGACCCCGGGACTAGCGGGGGGGGTAGATACGCAGTATTTT. This translates into CASSWTPGLAGGVDTQYF.

CDR3 in DNA: TGTGCCAGCAGCGTCACAGGGTATGGCTACACCTTC. This encodes CASSVTGYGYTF. The V call is TRBV13, the J call TRBJ1-2; TRBD1 might be the D (6 bases). The germline V and J ends were trimmed by 5 bases and 5 bases, with 9 bases remaining between them. The CDR3 extends over 12 amino acids. Germline loops: CDR1 PRHDT, CDR2 FYEKMQ (reference sequence).

The rearrangement links TRBV2 to TRBJ1-2; D gene unclear. V lost 5 bases and J lost 0, with 10 bases in between. CDR3 length: 14 residues. The germline V gene has CDR1 SNHLY and CDR2 FYNNEI. Written as DNA, the CDR3 is TGTGCCAGCAGTCAGTCGCCGGCTAACTATGGCTACACCTTC. Translating gives CASSQSPANYGYTF.

The chain uses TRBV15 and TRBJ1-1, with a weak D call TRBD1 (6 bases). This CDR3 is built from 16 residues. Per the germline V gene, CDR1 is LNHNV and CDR2 is YYDKDF (reference sequence). Deletions cut 1 base from V and 0 bases from J, with 12 bases between. The CDR3 coding sequence is TGTGCCACCAGCAGAGGAGGGGGGTTCATGAACACTGAAGCTTTCTTT. Translating gives CATSRGGGFMNTEAFF.

The chain uses TRBV7-6 and TRBJ2-2, with D unresolved. The CDR3 covers 17 residues. Germline CDR1 and CDR2: SGHVS and FNYEAQ. The V end was cut by 3 bases, the J end by 0 bases, with 14 bases between. The CDR3 nucleotides read TGTGCCAGCAGCTTCATGGCGGCGGCGCCGAACACCGGGGAGCTGTTTTTT. This sequence encodes CASSFMAAAPNTGELFF. The full variable domain, its missing parts supplied by reference TRBV7-6 and TRBJ2-2, is GAGVSQSPRYKVTKRGQDVALRCDPISGHVSLYWYRQALGQGPEFLTYFNYEAQQDKSGLPNDRFSAERPEGSISTLTIQRTEQRDSAMYRCASSFMAAAPNTGELFFGEGSRLTVL.

Notes on this clone: One junction end does not reproduce the germline sequence, and a read error may be involved. Here the CDR3 reads CASSLLQTETSYNSPLHF. CDR3 nucleotides: TGTGCCAGCAGCTTATTACAGACCGAAACCTCCTATAATTCACCCCTTCACTTT. The chain links TRBV7-8 to TRBJ1-6; D unclear. In germline, CDR1 is SGHVS, CDR2 FQNEAQ. The CDR3 is 18 residues long.

In this sample, this clone turned up once. This chain links TRBV6-5 with TRBJ1-2; possibly TRBD1 for D (5 bases). This CDR3 spans 13 amino acids. Germline CDR1 reads MNHEY; CDR2 reads SVGAGI. V was trimmed by 2 bases and J by 6 bases, leaving 10 bases between them. CDR3: CASSYDRGHGYTF. In DNA form, the CDR3 reads TGTGCCAGCAGTTACGATCGGGGCCATGGCTACACCTTC.